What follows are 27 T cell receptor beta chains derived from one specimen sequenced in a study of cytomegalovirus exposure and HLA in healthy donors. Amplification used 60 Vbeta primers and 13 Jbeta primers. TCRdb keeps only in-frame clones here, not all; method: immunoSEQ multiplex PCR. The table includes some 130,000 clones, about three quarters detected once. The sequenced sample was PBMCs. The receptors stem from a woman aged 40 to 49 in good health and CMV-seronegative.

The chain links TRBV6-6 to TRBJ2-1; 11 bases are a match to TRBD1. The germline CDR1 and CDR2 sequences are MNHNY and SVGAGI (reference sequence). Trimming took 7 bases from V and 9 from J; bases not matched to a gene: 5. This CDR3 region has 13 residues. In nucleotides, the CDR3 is TGTGCCAGCACCCGGACAGGGGGCTTTGAGCAGTTCTTC. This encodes CASTRTGGFEQFF.

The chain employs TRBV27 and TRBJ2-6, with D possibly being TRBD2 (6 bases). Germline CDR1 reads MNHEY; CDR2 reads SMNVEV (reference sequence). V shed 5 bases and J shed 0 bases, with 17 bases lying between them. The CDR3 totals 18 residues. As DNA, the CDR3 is TGTGCCAGCAGTGCCAGCGGGCCTCCTATCTCTGGGGCCAACGTCCTGACTTTC. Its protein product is CASSASGPPISGANVLTF.

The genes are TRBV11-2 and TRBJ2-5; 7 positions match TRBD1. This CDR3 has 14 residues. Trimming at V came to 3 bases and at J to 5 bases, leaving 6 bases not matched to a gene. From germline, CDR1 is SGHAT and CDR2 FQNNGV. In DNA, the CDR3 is TGTGCCAGCAGCTTCGGGGCAGGGGGTGAGACCCAGTACTTC. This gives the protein CASSFGAGGETQYF.

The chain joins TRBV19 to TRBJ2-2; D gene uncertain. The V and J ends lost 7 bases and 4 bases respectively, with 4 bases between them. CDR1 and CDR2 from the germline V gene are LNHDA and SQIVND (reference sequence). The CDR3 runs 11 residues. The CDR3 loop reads CASTFTGELFF. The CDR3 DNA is TGTGCCAGTACCTTCACCGGGGAGCTGTTTTTT.

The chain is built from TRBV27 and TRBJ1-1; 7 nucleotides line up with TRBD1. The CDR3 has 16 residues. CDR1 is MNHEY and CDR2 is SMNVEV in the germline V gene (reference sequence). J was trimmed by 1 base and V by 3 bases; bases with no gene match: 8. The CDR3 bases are TGTGCCAGCAGTTTGAAGCGACAGGGCGGGAACACTGAAGCTTTCTTT. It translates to CASSLKRQGGNTEAFF.

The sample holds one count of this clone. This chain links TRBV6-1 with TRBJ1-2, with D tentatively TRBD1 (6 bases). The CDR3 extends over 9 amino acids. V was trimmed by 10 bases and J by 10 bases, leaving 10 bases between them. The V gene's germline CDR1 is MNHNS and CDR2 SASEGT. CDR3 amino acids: CATTGFYTF. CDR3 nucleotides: TGTGCCACTACAGGGTTCTACACCTTC.

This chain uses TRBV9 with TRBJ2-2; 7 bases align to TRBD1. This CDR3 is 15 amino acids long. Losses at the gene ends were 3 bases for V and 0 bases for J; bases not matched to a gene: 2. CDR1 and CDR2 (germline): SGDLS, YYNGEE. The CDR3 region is CASSDRGANTGELFF. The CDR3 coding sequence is TGTGCCAGCAGCGACAGGGGTGCGAACACCGGGGAGCTGTTTTTT.

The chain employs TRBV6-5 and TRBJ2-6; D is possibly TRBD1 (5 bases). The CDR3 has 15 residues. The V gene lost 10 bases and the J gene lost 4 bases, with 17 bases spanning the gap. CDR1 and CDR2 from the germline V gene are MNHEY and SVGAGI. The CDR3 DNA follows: TGTGCCACCATCATCAGGGCTACCGGGGCCAACGTCCTGACTTTC. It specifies CATIIRATGANVLTF.

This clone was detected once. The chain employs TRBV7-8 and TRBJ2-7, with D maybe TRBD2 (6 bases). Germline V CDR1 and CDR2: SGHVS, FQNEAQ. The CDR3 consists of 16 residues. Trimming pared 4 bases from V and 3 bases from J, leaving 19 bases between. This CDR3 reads CASSYLRGGPNYEQYF. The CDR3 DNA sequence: TGTGCCAGCAGCTACCTAAGGGGAGGACCAAACTACGAGCAGTACTTC.

This CDR3 reads CATSRDGATGELFF. In nucleotides, the CDR3 is TGTGCCACCAGCAGAGATGGAGCCACCGGGGAGCTGTTTTTT. The chain is built from TRBV15 and TRBJ2-2; no clear D. CDR1 and CDR2 from the germline V gene are LNHNV and YYDKDF (reference sequence). Deletions cut 0 bases from V and 4 bases from J, with 6 bases between. CDR3 length: 14 residues.

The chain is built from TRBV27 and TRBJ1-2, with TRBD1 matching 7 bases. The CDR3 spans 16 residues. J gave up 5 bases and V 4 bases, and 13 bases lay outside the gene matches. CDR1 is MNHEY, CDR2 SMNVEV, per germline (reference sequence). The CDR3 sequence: CASSSRTGVGLYGYTF. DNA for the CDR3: TGTGCCAGCAGTTCCCGGACAGGAGTCGGCCTTTATGGCTACACCTTC.

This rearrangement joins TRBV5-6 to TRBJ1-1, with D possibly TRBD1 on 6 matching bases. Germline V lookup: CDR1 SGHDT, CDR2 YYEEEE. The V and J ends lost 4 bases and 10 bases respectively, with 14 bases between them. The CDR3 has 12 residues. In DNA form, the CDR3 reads TGTGCCAGCAGCCTCCAGGGGTTGAGAGCTTTCTTT. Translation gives CASSLQGLRAFF.

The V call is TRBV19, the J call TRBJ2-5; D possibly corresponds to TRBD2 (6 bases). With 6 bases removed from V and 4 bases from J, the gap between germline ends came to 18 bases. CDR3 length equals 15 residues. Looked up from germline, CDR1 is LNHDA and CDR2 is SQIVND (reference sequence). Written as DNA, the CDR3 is TGTGCCAGTAGCCCGGGGGAGACCCGTGGAGAGACCCAGTACTTC. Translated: CASSPGETRGETQYF.

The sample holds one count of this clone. CDR3 sequence (DNA): TGTGCCAGCAGACGACAGGGAACAGATACGCAGTATTTT. Amino acid sequence: CASRRQGTDTQYF. The chain uses TRBV6-1 and TRBJ2-3; 7 bases line up with TRBD1. Germline trimming cut 6 bases from V and 3 bases from J; bases unmatched to any gene: 3. Germline CDR1 and CDR2: MNHNS and SASEGT. The CDR3 spans 13 residues.

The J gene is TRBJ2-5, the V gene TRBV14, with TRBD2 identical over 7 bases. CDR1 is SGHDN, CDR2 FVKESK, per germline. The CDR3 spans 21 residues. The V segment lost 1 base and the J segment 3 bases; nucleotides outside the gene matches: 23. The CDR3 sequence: CASSQGWSRPGPAGYEETQYF. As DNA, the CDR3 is TGTGCCAGCAGCCAAGGTTGGAGCCGCCCCGGCCCAGCGGGGTACGAAGAGACCCAGTACTTC.

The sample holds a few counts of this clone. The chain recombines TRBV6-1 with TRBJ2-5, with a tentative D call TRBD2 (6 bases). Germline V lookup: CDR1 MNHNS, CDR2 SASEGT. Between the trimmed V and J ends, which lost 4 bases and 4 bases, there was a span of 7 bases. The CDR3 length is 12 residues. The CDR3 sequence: CASSGRGETQYF. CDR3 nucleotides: TGTGCCAGCAGTGGGAGGGGAGAGACCCAGTACTTC.

The CDR3 nucleotides read TGTGCCAGCGGGACGGAGGGTGAAAAACTGTTTTTT. Amino acid sequence: CASGTEGEKLFF. This rearrangement joins TRBV9 to TRBJ1-4, with D tentatively TRBD1 (5 bases). Germline CDR1 reads SGDLS; CDR2 reads YYNGEE. Trimming left V 7 bases short and J 7 bases short, with 11 bases between. This CDR3 spans 12 amino acids.

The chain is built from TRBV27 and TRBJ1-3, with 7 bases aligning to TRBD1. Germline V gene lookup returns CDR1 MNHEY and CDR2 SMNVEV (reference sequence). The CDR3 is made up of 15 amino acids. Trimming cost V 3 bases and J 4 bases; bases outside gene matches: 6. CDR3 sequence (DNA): TGTGCCAGCAGTTTGAAGGGGGCGAAAGGAAACACCATATATTTT. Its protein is CASSLKGAKGNTIYF.

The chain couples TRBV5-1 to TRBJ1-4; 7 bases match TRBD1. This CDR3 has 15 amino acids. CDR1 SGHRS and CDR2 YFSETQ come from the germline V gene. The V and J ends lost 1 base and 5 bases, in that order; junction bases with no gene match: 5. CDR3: CASSLQKGQNEKLFF. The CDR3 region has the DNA TGCGCCAGCAGCTTGCAAAAGGGACAGAATGAAAAACTGTTTTTT.

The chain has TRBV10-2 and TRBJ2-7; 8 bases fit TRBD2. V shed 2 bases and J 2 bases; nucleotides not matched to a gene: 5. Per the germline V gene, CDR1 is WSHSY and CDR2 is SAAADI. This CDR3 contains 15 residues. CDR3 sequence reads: CASSERGSGTYEQYF. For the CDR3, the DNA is TGCGCCAGCAGTGAGAGGGGTAGCGGGACCTACGAGCAGTACTTC.

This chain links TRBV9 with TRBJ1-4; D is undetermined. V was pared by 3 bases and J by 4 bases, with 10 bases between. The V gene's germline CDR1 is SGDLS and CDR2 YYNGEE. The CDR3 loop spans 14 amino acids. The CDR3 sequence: CASSESVVNEKLFF. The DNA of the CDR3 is TGTGCCAGCAGCGAGTCGGTGGTTAATGAAAAACTGTTTTTT.

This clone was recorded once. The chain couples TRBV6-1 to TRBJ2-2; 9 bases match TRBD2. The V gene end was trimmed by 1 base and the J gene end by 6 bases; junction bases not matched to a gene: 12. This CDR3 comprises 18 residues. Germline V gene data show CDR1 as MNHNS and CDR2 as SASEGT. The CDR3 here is CASSEGPAGGGAPGELFF. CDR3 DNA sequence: TGTGCCAGCAGTGAAGGACCCGCGGGCGGGGGGGCCCCCGGGGAGCTGTTTTTT.

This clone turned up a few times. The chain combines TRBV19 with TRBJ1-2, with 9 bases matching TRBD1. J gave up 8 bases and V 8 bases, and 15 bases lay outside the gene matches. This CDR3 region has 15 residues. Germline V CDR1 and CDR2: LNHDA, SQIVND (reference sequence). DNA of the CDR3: TGTGCCAGTTCCATATTACGGGACAGGGAGGGCGGCTACACCTTC. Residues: CASSILRDREGGYTF.

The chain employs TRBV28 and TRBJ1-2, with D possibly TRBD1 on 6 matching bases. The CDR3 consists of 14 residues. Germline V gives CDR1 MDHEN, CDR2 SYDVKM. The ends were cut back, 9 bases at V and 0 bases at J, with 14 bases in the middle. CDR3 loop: CASTPTGSNYGYTF. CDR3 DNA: TGTGCCAGTACCCCGACAGGATCTAACTATGGCTACACCTTC.

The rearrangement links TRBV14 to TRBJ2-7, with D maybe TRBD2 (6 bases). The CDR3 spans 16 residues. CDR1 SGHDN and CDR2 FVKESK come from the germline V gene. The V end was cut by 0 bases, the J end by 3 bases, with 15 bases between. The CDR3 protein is CASSQDTGVSNYEQYF. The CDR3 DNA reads TGTGCCAGCAGCCAAGATACGGGGGTCTCCAACTACGAGCAGTACTTC.

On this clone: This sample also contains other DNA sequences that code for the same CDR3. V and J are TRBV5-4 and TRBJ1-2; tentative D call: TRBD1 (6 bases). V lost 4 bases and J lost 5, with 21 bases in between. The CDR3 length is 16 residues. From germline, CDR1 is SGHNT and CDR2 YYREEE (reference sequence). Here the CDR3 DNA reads TGTGCCAGCAGCCGTAGGGGAGGGGGGGAGATTTATGGCTACACCTTC. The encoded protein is CASSRRGGGEIYGYTF.

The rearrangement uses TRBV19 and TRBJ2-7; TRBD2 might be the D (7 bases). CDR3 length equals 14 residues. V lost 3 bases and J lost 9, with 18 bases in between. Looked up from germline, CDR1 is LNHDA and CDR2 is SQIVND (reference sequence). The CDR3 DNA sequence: TGTGCCAGTAGTATCGCGAGGGGGGGCTCGAGGCAGTACTTC. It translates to CASSIARGGSRQYF.